The T cell receptor beta chain under discussion was sequenced for a study of early T cells in non-severe SARS-CoV-2 infection (TCRdb year 2021). For the wider study: TCR sequencing used bulk RNA from unsorted whole blood, so alpha and beta chains could not be paired. Findings and caveats that apply to the study as a whole: Matching against VDJdb was skewed toward anti-spike CD8 responses, likely underestimated virus-specific expansions, and missed private and CD4 specificities.

The library was obtained by 5' RACE. TCRdb names NextSeq 500 as the instrument used. To correct for sequencing error and PCR bias, the TCR library protocol tagged individual cDNA molecules with unique molecular identifiers. Sequencing covered both TCR alpha and beta chains, and within each sample the abundances of alpha and beta sequences were tightly co-correlated. The original pipeline was this. Decombinator V4 was used to annotate TCR sequences for V gene, J gene and CDR3. TCRs were defined as expanded if a significant change between any two time points was detected under a Poisson model with p below 0.0001. Abundances of TCRs were expressed as counts per million after normalisation to the total number of TCRs sequenced in each sample. TRAV1-2 paired with TRAJ12, TRAJ20 or TRAJ33 defined MAIT TCRs, while TRAV10 paired with TRAJ18 defined iNKT TCRs. VDJdb, accessed 1 November 2021, was searched for CMV, EBV and SARS-CoV-2 annotated TCRs, with TCRs annotated for multiple antigens excluded. TCRdb took the public reads, trimmed them with fastp at Q25, ran MiXCR for clone calling and kept in-frame beta chains. Each CDR3 protein gets just one entry, which takes the most common genes and DNA from the rows behind it. TCRdb, not the original authors, processed these V and J calls. The sample yields tens of thousands of distinct CDR3 sequences; around 6.6% were counted once. The biggest ten clones account for roughly 5% of the sample.

This clonotype has a handful of counts. The antigen this receptor binds is unknown. No quality values exist for individual bases; no much larger clone is one base distant. The study was a case-control design nested within a healthcare worker cohort in London, UK, with weekly nasopharyngeal swab PCR tests and blood sampling. Between 23 and 31 March 2020, the week of the UK lockdown, healthcare workers were enrolled and then followed up weekly for as long as 16 weeks. As encoded in the germline V gene (reference sequence), CDR1 is LGHDT while CDR2 is YNNKEL. Its CDR3 holds 13 amino acids, cysteine through phenylalanine. CDR3 DNA only is kept here, 39 bases in frame from base 1. V is cut by 4 bases and J by 1 base, and the space between the germline ends is 7 bases.

The receptor was derived from an adult who was a healthcare worker with PCR-confirmed SARS-CoV-2 infection or an uninfected control (not recorded which). This chain joins TRBV3-1 to TRBJ2-5, with no reliable assignment of the D segment. The material was whole blood, obtained at baseline. The DNA sequence reads TGTGCCAGCAGCCGATCCAGCCAAGAGACCCAGTACTTC. This encodes CASSRSSQETQYF.